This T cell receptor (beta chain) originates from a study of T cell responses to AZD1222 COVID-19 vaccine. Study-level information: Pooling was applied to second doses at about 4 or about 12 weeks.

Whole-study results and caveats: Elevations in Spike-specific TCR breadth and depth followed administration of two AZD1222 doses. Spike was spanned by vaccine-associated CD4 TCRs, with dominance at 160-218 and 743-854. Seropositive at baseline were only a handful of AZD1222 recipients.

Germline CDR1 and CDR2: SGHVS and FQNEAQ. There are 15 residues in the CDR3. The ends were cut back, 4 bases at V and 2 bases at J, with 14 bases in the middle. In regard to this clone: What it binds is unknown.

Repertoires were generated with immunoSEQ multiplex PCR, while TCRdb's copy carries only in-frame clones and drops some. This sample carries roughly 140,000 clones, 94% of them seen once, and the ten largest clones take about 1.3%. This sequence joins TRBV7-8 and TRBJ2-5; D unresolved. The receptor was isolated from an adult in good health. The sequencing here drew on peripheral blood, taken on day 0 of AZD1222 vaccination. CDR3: CASSYSNLVQETQYF. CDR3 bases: TGTGCCAGCAGCTACAGCAATCTAGTTCAAGAGACCCAGTACTTC.